This TCR beta chain stems from a study of cytomegalovirus exposure and HLA in healthy donors. As concerns this clone: Its target is not known.

General study findings and limits: In a later analysis, a missense DCLRE1C variant was linked to TCR beta V- and J-gene trimming. Highly shared sequence variants in one cluster were likely a sequencing artifact.

Germline V CDR1 and CDR2: SEHNR, FQNEAQ (reference sequence). This CDR3 spans 13 amino acids. The trim removed 6 bases at V and 3 bases at J, leaving 5 bases unmatched. PCR was performed using 60 Vbeta and 13 Jbeta primers. In the authors' methods: Unique TCR beta chains totaled some 80 million in a later count, with roughly 10 million of them shared. TCRdb keeps only in-frame clones here, not all; method: immunoSEQ multiplex PCR. V and J calls and clone size are those listed in that table; D and trimming were worked out from the DNA. The top ten hold about 0.94% of the sample, which has 120,000 or so clones, 60% to 85% seen once.

Sequencing was performed on PBMCs. This sequence was found in a human donor in good health. The chain links TRBV7-9 to TRBJ2-7, with TRBD1 matching over 7 bases. DNA of the CDR3: TGTGCCAGCAGTTCGGACAGGTACTACGAGCAGTACTTC. Protein sequence: CASSSDRYYEQYF.